Included here is one T cell receptor (beta chain) sequence, with context. The data stem from a study of technical replicates of blood from several donors. The data were produced by immunoSEQ multiplex PCR, yet TCRdb's version contains in-frame clones alone and is incomplete. The repertoire holds 67,000 or so clones, with about 95% as singletons. CDR3 length: 15 residues. The V gene's germline CDR1 is SGHRS and CDR2 YFSETQ. V trimming: 4 bases; J trimming: 4 bases; junction bases outside the gene matches: 8. The V and J genes are TRBV5-1 and TRBJ2-1; 7 bases line up with TRBD1. The source is a human donor in good health. Sequencing was done on a sample of T cells isolated from PBMCs. CDR3 sequence reads: CASSDRTGVYNEQFF. The CDR3, as DNA: TGCGCCAGCAGCGACAGGACAGGAGTTTACAATGAGCAGTTCTTC.